These 19 T cell receptor beta chains originate from one sample sequenced in a study of shared clonotypes between healthy human individuals. Only in-frame clones appear in the TCRdb table, and some are missing; sequencing was by immunoSEQ multiplex PCR. This sample has 2,500,000 or so clones, with 93% found just once. The specimen sequenced was naive CD4+ T cells from PBMCs. Subset reported: CD45RA+ positively selected. These receptor sequences come from a man between 18 and 29 years old in good health. Some clones in this sample may be carry-over from other donors' samples.

Comments on this clone: Within the sample, other DNA sequences also encode this same CDR3. This chain uses TRBV2 with TRBJ2-7; TRBD1 is a possible D gene (6 bases). Deletions cut 6 bases from V and 2 bases from J, with 14 bases between. Germline lookup yields CDR1 SNHLY and CDR2 FYNNEI. CDR3 size: 14 residues. CDR3 bases: TGTGCCAGCAGGGACAGAGGTCTCACCTACGAGCAGTACTTC. Protein sequence: CASRDRGLTYEQYF.

This sequence joins TRBV14 and TRBJ1-2; D is undetermined. Trimming cost V 0 bases and J 0 bases, with 8 bases left between them. The CDR3 has 15 residues. Germline values: CDR1 SGHDN, CDR2 FVKESK. This chain's CDR3 is CASSQDPWANYGYTF. The CDR3 DNA reads TGTGCCAGCAGCCAAGACCCCTGGGCTAACTATGGCTACACCTTC.

The chain is built from TRBV9 and TRBJ2-3, with TRBD2 identical over 10 bases. V trimming: 5 bases; J trimming: 2 bases; junction bases outside the gene matches: 8. CDR1 is SGDLS and CDR2 is YYNGEE in the germline V gene. CDR3 length: 16 residues. For the CDR3, the DNA is TGTGCCAGCAGTCCGATAAGCGGGAGGGTCACAGATACGCAGTATTTT. This translates into CASSPISGRVTDTQYF.

The chain has TRBV4-1 and TRBJ2-6; the match to TRBD1 covers 7 bases. The CDR3 consists of 15 residues. J was trimmed by 2 bases and V by 5 bases; bases with no gene match: 3. In germline, CDR1 is MGHRA, CDR2 YSYEKL. CDR3 in DNA: TGCGCCAGCAGCGACACAGGGGCTGGGGCCAACGTCCTGACTTTC. Translation gives CASSDTGAGANVLTF.

The chain has TRBV4-2 and TRBJ2-5; 9 bases agree with TRBD1. There are 16 residues in the CDR3. The V segment lost 0 bases and the J segment 4 bases; nucleotides outside the gene matches: 6. Per germline, CDR1 LGHNA and CDR2 YNFKEQ. CDR3 sequence (DNA): TGTGCCAGCAGCCAAGATACAGGGGGCGAGGTAGAGACCCAGTACTTC. Protein product: CASSQDTGGEVETQYF.

On this clone: The sample carries other DNA sequences with the same CDR3. V and J are TRBV28 and TRBJ1-1; a possible D gene is TRBD1 (5 bases). The CDR3 runs to 15 residues. Germline loops: CDR1 MDHEN, CDR2 SYDVKM. Trimming removed 6 bases from V and 0 bases from J, with 14 bases in between. The CDR3 region is CASSSPGRMNTEAFF. CDR3 nucleotide sequence: TGTGCCAGCAGCTCACCGGGACGGATGAACACTGAAGCTTTCTTT.

This chain links TRBV30 with TRBJ1-5; 9 nucleotides match TRBD1. The CDR3 spans 14 residues. Germline V lookup: CDR1 GTSNPN, CDR2 SVGIG (reference sequence). Trimming at V came to 2 bases and at J to 6 bases, leaving 5 bases not matched to a gene. Written as DNA, the CDR3 is TGTGCCTGGAGTATACAGGGGGCGAGTCAGCCCCAGCATTTT. This sequence encodes CAWSIQGASQPQHF.

The V gene is TRBV30, the J gene TRBJ2-2; D assignment may be TRBD1 or TRBD2 (6 bases each). The CDR3 runs to 22 residues. V lost 1 base, J lost 5 bases, and 35 bases lay in between. Germline CDR1 reads GTSNPN; CDR2 reads SVGIG (reference sequence). The CDR3 sequence is CAWSASGAVGREPRWGTGELFF. In DNA, the CDR3 is TGTGCCTGGAGTGCCTCAGGGGCGGTAGGACGGGAGCCCCGCTGGGGTACCGGGGAGCTGTTTTTT.

The chain combines TRBV15 with TRBJ1-1, with D hard to call. V lost 0 bases to trimming and J lost 5 bases, with 7 bases between them. CDR1 LNHNV and CDR2 YYDKDF come from the germline V gene (reference sequence). CDR3 size: 13 residues. DNA of the CDR3: TGTGCCACCAGCAGAGAGCTTGGGACTGAAGCTTTCTTT. Encoded protein: CATSRELGTEAFF.

This clone showed up just once. The V gene is TRBV6-5, the J gene TRBJ2-1; 10 nucleotides align to TRBD2. This CDR3 region has 12 residues. The V gene end was trimmed by 6 bases and the J gene end by 15 bases; junction bases not matched to a gene: 8. Germline-derived CDR1 and CDR2 are MNHEY and SVGAGI. The CDR3 coding sequence is TGTGCCAGCAGGCCGACTAGCGGGCGAGCGTTCTTC. Translation gives CASRPTSGRAFF.

V usage is TRBV2 and J usage is TRBJ1-2, with a possible D match to TRBD1 (5 bases). The germline gives CDR1 SNHLY, CDR2 FYNNEI. V was shortened by 4 bases and J by 5 bases, with 11 bases between the two germline ends. The CDR3 consists of 13 residues. The CDR3 nucleotides read TGTGCCAGCAGTGGTTTCAGGGAATATGGCTACACCTTC. It encodes CASSGFREYGYTF.

The chain recombines TRBV7-7 with TRBJ1-4, with unresolved D. CDR1 is SSHAT, CDR2 FNYEAQ, per germline (reference sequence). The CDR3 has 13 amino acids. V lost 2 bases and J 4 bases, leaving 5 bases between the germline ends. Written as DNA, the CDR3 is TGTGCCAGCAGCTTAACAAGTAATGAAAAACTGTTTTTT. Amino acid sequence: CASSLTSNEKLFF.

The V call is TRBV7-2, the J call TRBJ2-1, with 7 bases that match TRBD2. Trimming took 5 bases from V and 3 from J; bases not matched to a gene: 10. This CDR3 is 16 amino acids long. Germline CDR1 is SGHTA and CDR2 is FQGNSA. The CDR3 DNA sequence: TGTGCCAGCAGCCTCCTCCCTAGCGGCATCTACAATGAGCAGTTCTTC. It codes for CASSLLPSGIYNEQFF. Full variable domain (rest looked up from reference TRBV7-2 and TRBJ2-1): GAGVSQSPSNKVTEKGKDVELRCDPISGHTALYWYRQSLGQGLEFLIYFQGNSAPDKSGLPSDRFSAERTGGSVSTLTIQRTQQEDSAVYLCASSLLPSGIYNEQFFGPGTRLTVL.

J is TRBJ2-7 and V is TRBV19; 7 bases match TRBD1. The J segment lost 0 bases and the V segment lost 0 bases, leaving 2 bases of the junction unmatched. This CDR3 is 15 amino acids long. Germline loops: CDR1 LNHDA, CDR2 SQIVND (reference sequence). This CDR3 is CASSIEDRSSYEQYF. Here the CDR3 DNA reads TGTGCCAGTAGTATAGAGGACAGGAGCTCCTACGAGCAGTACTTC.

This chain links TRBV29-1 with TRBJ2-7; tentative D call: TRBD2 (6 bases). Germline CDR1 SQVTM, CDR2 ANQGSEA. The CDR3 has 13 amino acids. Between the trimmed V and J ends, which lost 4 bases and 9 bases, there was a span of 19 bases. DNA for the CDR3: TGCAGCGTTGTAAGGTCGGGGGACCAACCGCAGTACTTC. Amino acids: CSVVRSGDQPQYF.

V usage is TRBV5-4 and J usage is TRBJ1-2, with TRBD1 identical over 7 bases. Germline loops: CDR1 SGHNT, CDR2 YYREEE (reference sequence). This CDR3 region has 14 residues. V was pared by 4 bases and J by 1 base, with 4 bases of the junction left unmatched. CDR3 protein: CASSRQGDNYGYTF. The CDR3 DNA follows: TGTGCCAGCAGCCGACAGGGCGATAACTATGGCTACACCTTC.

About this clone itself: Other DNA sequences in this sample translate to the same CDR3. The chain recombines TRBV30 with TRBJ2-7; D is uncertain. Germline CDR1 is GTSNPN and CDR2 is SVGIG (reference sequence). This CDR3 has 12 amino acids. Deletions cut 5 bases from V and 0 bases from J, with 8 bases between. In DNA form, the CDR3 reads TGTGCCTGGGGCCGGAACTCCTACGAGCAGTACTTC. Translating it yields CAWGRNSYEQYF.

Note on this clone: The germline gene is not matched at one end of the junction; a read error may be the cause. The genes are TRBV19 and TRBJ1-1; D ambiguous. The CDR3 sequence is 11 residues long. CDR1 and CDR2 from the germline V gene are LNHDA and SQIVND (reference sequence). This CDR3 is CASSSDTEAFF. DNA for the CDR3: TGTGCCAGCAGTAGCGACACTGAAGCTTTCTTT.

The chain carries TRBV2 and TRBJ2-3, with 9 bases that match TRBD2. This CDR3 has 15 amino acids. The V and J ends lost 7 bases and 0 bases, in that order; junction bases with no gene match: 5. The V gene's germline CDR1 is SNHLY and CDR2 FYNNEI. This CDR3 is CASKAGGTSTDTQYF. CDR3 nucleotides: TGTGCCAGCAAAGCGGGAGGAACTAGCACAGATACGCAGTATTTT.